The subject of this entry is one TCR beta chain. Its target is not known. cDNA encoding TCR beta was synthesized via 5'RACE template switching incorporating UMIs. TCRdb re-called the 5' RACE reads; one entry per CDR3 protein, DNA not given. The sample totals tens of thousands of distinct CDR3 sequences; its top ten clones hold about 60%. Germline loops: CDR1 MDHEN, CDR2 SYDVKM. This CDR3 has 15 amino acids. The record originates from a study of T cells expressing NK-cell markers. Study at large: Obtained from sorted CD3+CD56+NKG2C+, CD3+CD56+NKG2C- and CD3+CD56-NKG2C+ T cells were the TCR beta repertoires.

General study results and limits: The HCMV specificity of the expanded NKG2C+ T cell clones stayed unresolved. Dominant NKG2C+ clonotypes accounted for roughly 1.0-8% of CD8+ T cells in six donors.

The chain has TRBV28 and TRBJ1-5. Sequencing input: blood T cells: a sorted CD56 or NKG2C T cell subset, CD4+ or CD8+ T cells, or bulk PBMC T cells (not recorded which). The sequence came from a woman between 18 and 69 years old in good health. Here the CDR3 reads CASSLWAERGQPQHF.